What follows are 22 T cell receptor beta chains derived from one specimen sequenced in a study of cytomegalovirus exposure and HLA in healthy donors. Primers included in the PCR were 60 Vbeta and 13 Jbeta primers. The data were produced by immunoSEQ multiplex PCR, yet TCRdb's version contains in-frame clones alone and is incomplete. Among tens of thousands of clones listed, about four fifths were seen once. The sequencing sample was made of PBMCs. Source of these receptors: a man between 25 and 39 years old in good health and CMV-seronegative.

This clone was seen only a few times. The CDR3 sequence: CASSLERGTDTQYF. CDR3 bases: TGTGCCAGCAGCTTAGAGCGGGGCACAGATACGCAGTATTTT. V and J are TRBV7-9 and TRBJ2-3; possible D gene TRBD2, 6 bases. V shed 1 base and J shed 1 base, with 6 bases lying between them. The germline gives CDR1 SEHNR, CDR2 FQNEAQ (reference sequence). This CDR3 comprises 14 residues.

This clone was detected a few times. The chain uses TRBV9 and TRBJ2-1, with a tentative D call TRBD2 (5 bases). Trimming removed 0 bases from V and 0 bases from J, with 7 bases in between. Germline V gene lookup returns CDR1 SGDLS and CDR2 YYNGEE. The CDR3 has 15 amino acids. The CDR3 loop reads CASSVGSGSYNEQFF. The CDR3 DNA reads TGTGCCAGCAGCGTAGGGAGCGGCTCCTACAATGAGCAGTTCTTC.

This sequence joins TRBV15 and TRBJ1-2; 8 nucleotides line up with TRBD1. Germline V gene data show CDR1 as LNHNV and CDR2 as YYDKDF (reference sequence). J was trimmed by 4 bases and V by 7 bases; bases with no gene match: 11. The length of the CDR3 is 15 residues. In DNA, the CDR3 is TGTGCCACCACCAGGGACAGGCTAAGCAGCTATGGCTACACCTTC. Residues: CATTRDRLSSYGYTF.

This clone was detected only a few times. The gene calls are TRBV6-4 and TRBJ2-2, with 8 bases aligning to TRBD1. CDR3 size: 15 residues. Germline CDR1 MRHNA, CDR2 SNTAGT. V trimming: 5 bases; J trimming: 5 bases; junction bases outside the gene matches: 7. CDR3 coding DNA: TGTGCCAGCAGTCAGGGGGCGCGAGATACCGGGGAGCTGTTTTTT. It is translated as CASSQGARDTGELFF.

This clone was recorded only once. The chain employs TRBV29-1 and TRBJ1-1; D gene unclear. The germline V gene has CDR1 SQVTM and CDR2 ANQGSEA. The CDR3 sequence is 14 residues long. The V end was cut by 5 bases, the J end by 0 bases, with 13 bases between. CDR3 region: CSVQLGSMNTEAFF. The DNA for the CDR3 is TGCAGCGTTCAACTGGGCAGTATGAACACTGAAGCTTTCTTT.

The rearrangement joins TRBV7-2 to TRBJ1-1; a weak D match, TRBD1 (5 bases). Germline CDR1 reads SGHTA; CDR2 reads FQGNSA. This CDR3 is 15 amino acids long. Trimming shortened V by 2 bases and J by 1 base, and 11 bases separated the two germline ends. CDR3 DNA sequence: TGTGCCAGCAGCTTATATCGCAGGGCGAACACTGAAGCTTTCTTT. Translating gives CASSLYRRANTEAFF. Full variable domain (outside the CDR3, taken from reference TRBV7-2 and TRBJ1-1): GAGVSQSPSNKVTEKGKDVELRCDPISGHTALYWYRQSLGQGLEFLIYFQGNSAPDKSGLPSDRFSAERTGGSVSTLTIQRTQQEDSAVYLCASSLYRRANTEAFFGQGTRLTVV.

The chain couples TRBV10-2 to TRBJ2-1, with 10 bases identical to TRBD2. The germline CDR1 and CDR2 sequences are WSHSY and SAAADI. V lost 3 bases and J lost 9; bases outside the gene matches: 5. The CDR3 sequence is 14 residues long. CDR3 nucleotides: TGCGCCAGCAGTGACAGCGGGGGGGGAGTTGAGCAGTTCTTC. It specifies CASSDSGGGVEQFF.

The genes are TRBV5-1 and TRBJ2-3, with D perhaps TRBD1 (5 bases). Germline V CDR1 and CDR2: SGHRS, YFSETQ. The length of the CDR3 is 15 residues. V lost 2 bases, J lost 1 base, and 11 bases lay in between. CDR3 protein: CASSLDSSRTDTQYF. CDR3 in DNA: TGCGCCAGCAGCTTAGACAGCTCCCGCACAGATACGCAGTATTTT.

The chain links TRBV25-1 to TRBJ2-1; a weak D match, TRBD2 (6 bases). The V and J ends lost 4 bases and 8 bases respectively, with 21 bases between them. This CDR3 is 16 amino acids long. Germline V gene data show CDR1 as MGHDK and CDR2 as SYGVNS. The CDR3 bases are TGTGCCAGCAGTGGATTCGTAGAGCGGCGGGGTGATGAGCAGTTCTTC. Amino acid sequence: CASSGFVERRGDEQFF.

The J gene is TRBJ1-2, the V gene TRBV29-1; weak D call: TRBD1 (5 bases). The CDR3 length is 12 residues. The germline gives CDR1 SQVTM, CDR2 ANQGSEA. V lost 3 bases and J 2 bases, leaving 7 bases between the germline ends. CDR3 sequence: CSVEEGNYGYTF. In DNA form, the CDR3 reads TGCAGCGTTGAGGAGGGGAACTATGGCTACACCTTC.

The DNA of the CDR3 is TGCGCCAGCAGCCCCGACGGTGTTCGGGGAAACATTCAGTACTTC. Translated, it gives CASSPDGVRGNIQYF. The chain is built from TRBV4-3 and TRBJ2-4; maybe TRBD2 (5 bases). V was pared by 4 bases and J by 6 bases, with 16 bases between. The CDR3 has 15 amino acids. Germline V gene lookup returns CDR1 LGHNA and CDR2 YSLEER.

The V call is TRBV28, the J call TRBJ2-6; D not resolved. V gave up 2 bases and J gave up 1 base, with 3 bases separating them. Germline CDR1 and CDR2: MDHEN and SYDVKM. The CDR3 totals 14 residues. The CDR3 loop reads CASSLRSGANVLTF. The CDR3 DNA is TGTGCCAGCAGTTTACGGTCTGGGGCCAACGTCCTGACTTTC.

The chain couples TRBV5-5 to TRBJ1-2, with D possibly TRBD1 on 6 matching bases. Germline CDR1 reads SGHKS; CDR2 reads YYEKEE (reference sequence). The CDR3 has 15 amino acids. Trimming left V 4 bases short and J 2 bases short, with 15 bases between. The CDR3 region has the DNA TGTGCCAGCAGCCCTACTACAGGGATCAACTATGGCTACACCTTC. This translates into CASSPTTGINYGYTF.

V and J are TRBV5-8 and TRBJ2-1; 11 nucleotides line up with TRBD2. The germline V gene encodes CDR1 SGHTS and CDR2 YDEGEE. The CDR3 has 18 residues. Trimming at V came to 0 bases and at J to 14 bases, leaving 19 bases not matched to a gene. The CDR3 region has the DNA TGTGCCAGCAGCTTGGCCAGGGCTTTACTAGCGGGGGTCGTGGAGAAGTTCTTC. Translating it yields CASSLARALLAGVVEKFF.

The V call is TRBV7-7, the J call TRBJ2-5; possible D gene TRBD1, 5 bases. This CDR3 comprises 13 residues. Between the trimmed V and J ends, which lost 5 bases and 3 bases, there was a span of 10 bases. CDR1 and CDR2 (germline): SSHAT, FNYEAQ (reference sequence). As DNA, the CDR3 is TGTGCCAGCAGCCAAGACAGAAAAGAGACCCAGTACTTC. It translates to CASSQDRKETQYF.

The V and J genes are TRBV28 and TRBJ1-2, with TRBD1 identical over 7 bases. This CDR3 comprises 15 residues. From germline, CDR1 is MDHEN and CDR2 SYDVKM. V shed 4 bases, J shed 1 base, and the junction held 6 bases outside the gene matches. The CDR3 is CASSSLRQGNYGYTF. CDR3 nucleotide sequence: TGTGCCAGCAGTTCCCTCCGACAGGGTAACTATGGCTACACCTTC.

The chain has TRBV6-5 and TRBJ1-3; D is undetermined. The germline V gene encodes CDR1 MNHEY and CDR2 SVGAGI. Trimming removed 4 bases at V and 0 bases at J, with 7 bases between. CDR3 length: 14 residues. This CDR3 is CASSSTGSGNTIYF. The CDR3 region has the DNA TGTGCCAGCAGTTCCACCGGCTCTGGAAACACCATATATTTT.

The chain links TRBV27 to TRBJ1-3, with D maybe TRBD1 (6 bases). CDR3 length: 16 amino acids. Germline V gives CDR1 MNHEY, CDR2 SMNVEV (reference sequence). V gave up 4 bases and J gave up 0 bases, with 13 bases separating them. As DNA, the CDR3 is TGTGCCAGCAGTTACAGGGTCCTTTCCTCTGGAAACACCATATATTTT. It encodes CASSYRVLSSGNTIYF.

V gene TRBV25-1 combines with J gene TRBJ1-1; 9 bases agree with TRBD1. The germline V gene encodes CDR1 MGHDK and CDR2 SYGVNS. V lost 6 bases to trimming and J lost 11 bases; unmatched junction nucleotides: 10. This CDR3 comprises 13 residues. This CDR3 reads CASRQGASLLAFF. The CDR3 DNA follows: TGTGCCAGCAGACAGGGGGCGAGTCTATTGGCTTTCTTT.

The genes are TRBV11-2 and TRBJ2-1, with D unclear. This CDR3 has 14 amino acids. Per the germline V gene, CDR1 is SGHAT and CDR2 is FQNNGV. Between the trimmed V and J ends, which lost 5 bases and 10 bases, there was a span of 18 bases. CDR3 sequence: CASSPENRRLEQFF. CDR3 DNA: TGTGCCAGCAGCCCAGAGAACAGAAGGTTGGAGCAGTTCTTC.

The chain has TRBV28 and TRBJ1-1; no definite D call. The germline V and J ends were trimmed by 5 bases and 10 bases, with 23 bases remaining between them. CDR1 is MDHEN, CDR2 SYDVKM, per germline. This CDR3 is 15 amino acids long. CDR3 sequence reads: CASSPHSETPGGAFF. The CDR3 coding sequence is TGTGCCAGCAGTCCCCATTCCGAGACCCCGGGTGGAGCTTTCTTT.

This clone has only one observation. In DNA, the CDR3 is TGTGCCAGTAGTATTGGAAGCGGCGAGCAGTACTTC. Its translation is CASSIGSGEQYF. This chain connects TRBV19 to TRBJ2-7, with a possible D match to TRBD2 (5 bases). The V end was cut by 3 bases, the J end by 6 bases, with 9 bases between. The CDR3 has 12 amino acids. Germline V gene data show CDR1 as LNHDA and CDR2 as SQIVND (reference sequence).